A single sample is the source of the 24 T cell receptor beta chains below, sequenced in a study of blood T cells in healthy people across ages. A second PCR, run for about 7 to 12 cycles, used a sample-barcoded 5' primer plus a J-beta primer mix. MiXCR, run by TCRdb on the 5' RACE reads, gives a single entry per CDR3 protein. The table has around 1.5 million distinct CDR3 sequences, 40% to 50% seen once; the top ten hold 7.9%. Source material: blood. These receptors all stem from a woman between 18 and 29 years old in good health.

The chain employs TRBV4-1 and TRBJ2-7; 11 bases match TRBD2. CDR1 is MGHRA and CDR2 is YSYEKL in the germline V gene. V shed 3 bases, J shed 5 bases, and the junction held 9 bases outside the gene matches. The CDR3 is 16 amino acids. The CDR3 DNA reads TGCGCCAGCAGCCAGGCTACTAGCGGGAGACCGAACGAGCAGTACTTC. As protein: CASSQATSGRPNEQYF.

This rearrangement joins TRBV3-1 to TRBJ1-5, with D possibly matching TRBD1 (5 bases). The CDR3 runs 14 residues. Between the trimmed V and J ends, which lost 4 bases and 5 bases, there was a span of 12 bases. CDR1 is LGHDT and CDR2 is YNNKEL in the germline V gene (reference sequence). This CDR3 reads CASSRGGIYQPQHF. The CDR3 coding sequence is TGTGCCAGCAGCCGGGGGGGGATTTATCAGCCCCAGCATTTT.

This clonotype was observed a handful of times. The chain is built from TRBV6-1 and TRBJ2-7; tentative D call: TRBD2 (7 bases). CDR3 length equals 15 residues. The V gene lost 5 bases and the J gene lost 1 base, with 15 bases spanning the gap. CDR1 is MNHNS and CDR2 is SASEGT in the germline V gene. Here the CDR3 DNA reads TGTGCCAGCAGTTGGGAGGGGGACATTTCCTACGAGCAGTACTTC. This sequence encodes CASSWEGDISYEQYF.

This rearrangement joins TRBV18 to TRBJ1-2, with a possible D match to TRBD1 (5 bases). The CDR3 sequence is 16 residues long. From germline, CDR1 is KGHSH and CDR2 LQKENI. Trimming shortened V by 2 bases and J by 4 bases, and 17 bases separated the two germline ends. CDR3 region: CASSPIFGTEGYGYTF. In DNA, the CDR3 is TGTGCCAGCTCACCAATCTTCGGGACCGAGGGCTATGGCTACACCTTC.

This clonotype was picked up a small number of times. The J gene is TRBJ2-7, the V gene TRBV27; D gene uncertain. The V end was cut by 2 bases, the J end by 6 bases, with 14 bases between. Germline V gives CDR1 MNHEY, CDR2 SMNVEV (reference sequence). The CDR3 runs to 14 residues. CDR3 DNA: TGTGCCAGCAGTTTAGTTTGGTCCTCCGTCGAGCAGTACTTC. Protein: CASSLVWSSVEQYF.

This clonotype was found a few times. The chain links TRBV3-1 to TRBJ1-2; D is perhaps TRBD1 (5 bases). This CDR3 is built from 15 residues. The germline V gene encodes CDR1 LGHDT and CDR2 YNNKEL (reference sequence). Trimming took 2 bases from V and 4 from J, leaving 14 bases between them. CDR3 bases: TGTGCCAGCAGCCAACAGGGCTGGAGCTCCTATGGCTACACCTTC. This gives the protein CASSQQGWSSYGYTF.

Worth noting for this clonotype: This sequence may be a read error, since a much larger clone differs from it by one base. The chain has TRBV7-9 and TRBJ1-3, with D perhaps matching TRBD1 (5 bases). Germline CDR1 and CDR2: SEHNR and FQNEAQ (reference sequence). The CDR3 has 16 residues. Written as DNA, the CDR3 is TGTGCCGGCAGCTTCGGCCTGGACACTTCCGGAAACACCATATATTTT. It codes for CAGSFGLDTSGNTIYF. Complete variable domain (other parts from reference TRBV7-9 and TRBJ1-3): DTGVSQNPRHKITKRGQNVTFRCDPISEHNRLYWYRQTLGQGPEFLTYFQNEAQLEKSRLLSDRFSAERPKGSFSTLEIQRTEQGDSAMYLCAGSFGLDTSGNTIYFGEGSWLTVV.

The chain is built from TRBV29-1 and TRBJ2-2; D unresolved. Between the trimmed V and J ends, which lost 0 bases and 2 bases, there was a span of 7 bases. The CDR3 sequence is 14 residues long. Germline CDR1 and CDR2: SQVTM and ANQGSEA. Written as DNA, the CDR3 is TGCAGCGTTGAAGAGGCCCTTAACACCGGGGAGCTGTTTTTT. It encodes CSVEEALNTGELFF.

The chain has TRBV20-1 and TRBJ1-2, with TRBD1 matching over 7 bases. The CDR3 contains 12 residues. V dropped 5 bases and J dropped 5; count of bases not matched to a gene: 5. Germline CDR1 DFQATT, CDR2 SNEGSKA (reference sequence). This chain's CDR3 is CSAGPTGYGYTF. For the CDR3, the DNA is TGCAGTGCTGGCCCGACAGGGTATGGCTACACCTTC.

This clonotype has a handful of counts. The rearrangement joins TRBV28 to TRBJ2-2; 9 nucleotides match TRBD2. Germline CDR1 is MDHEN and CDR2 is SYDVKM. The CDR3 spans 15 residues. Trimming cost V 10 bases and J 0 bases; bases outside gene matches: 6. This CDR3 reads CATILAGTNTGELFF. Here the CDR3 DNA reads TGTGCCACCATTCTAGCGGGGACGAACACCGGGGAGCTGTTTTTT.

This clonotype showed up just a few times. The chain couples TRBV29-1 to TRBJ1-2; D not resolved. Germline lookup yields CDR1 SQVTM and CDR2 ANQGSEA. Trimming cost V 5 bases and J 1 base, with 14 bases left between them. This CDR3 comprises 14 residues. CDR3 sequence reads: CSVPDPNFNYGYTF. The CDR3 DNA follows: TGCAGCGTTCCTGACCCAAATTTTAACTATGGCTACACCTTC.

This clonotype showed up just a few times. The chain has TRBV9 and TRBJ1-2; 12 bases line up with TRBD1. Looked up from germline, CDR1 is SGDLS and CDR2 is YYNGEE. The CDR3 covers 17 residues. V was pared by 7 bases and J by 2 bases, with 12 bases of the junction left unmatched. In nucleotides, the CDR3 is TGTGCCAGCCGGGGACAGGGGGCAGGAGATTGGAACTATGGCTACACCTTC. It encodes CASRGQGAGDWNYGYTF.

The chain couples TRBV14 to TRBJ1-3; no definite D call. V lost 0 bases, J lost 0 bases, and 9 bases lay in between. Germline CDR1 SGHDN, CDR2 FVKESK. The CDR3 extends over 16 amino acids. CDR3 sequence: CASSQERQRSGNTIYF. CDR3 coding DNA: TGTGCCAGCAGCCAAGAAAGGCAGCGCTCTGGAAACACCATATATTTT.

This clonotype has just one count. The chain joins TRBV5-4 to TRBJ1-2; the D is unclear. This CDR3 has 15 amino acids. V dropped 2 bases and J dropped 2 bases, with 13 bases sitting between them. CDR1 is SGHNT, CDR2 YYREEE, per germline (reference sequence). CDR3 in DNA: TGTGCCAGCAGCTTCACCACCGGGTCCAACTATGGCTACACCTTC. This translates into CASSFTTGSNYGYTF.

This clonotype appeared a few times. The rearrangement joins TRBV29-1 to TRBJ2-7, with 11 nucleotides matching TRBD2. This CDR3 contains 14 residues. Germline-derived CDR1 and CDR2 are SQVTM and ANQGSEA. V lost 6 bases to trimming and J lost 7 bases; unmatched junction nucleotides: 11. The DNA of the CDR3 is TGCAGCGTAGATAGGACTAGCGGGTACAATGAGCAGTACTTC. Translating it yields CSVDRTSGYNEQYF.

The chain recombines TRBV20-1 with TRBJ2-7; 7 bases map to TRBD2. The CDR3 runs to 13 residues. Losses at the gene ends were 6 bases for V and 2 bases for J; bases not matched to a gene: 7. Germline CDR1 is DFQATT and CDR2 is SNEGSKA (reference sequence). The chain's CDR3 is CSAEVAGAYEQYF. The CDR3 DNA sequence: TGCAGTGCCGAAGTTGCGGGAGCCTACGAGCAGTACTTC.

CDR3 nucleotide sequence: TGTGCCAGCAGCCACGCGGACAGGGGGCCCTACAATGAGCAGTTCTTC. This gives the protein CASSHADRGPYNEQFF. The V and J genes are TRBV4-2 and TRBJ2-1; 11 positions agree with TRBD1. The length of the CDR3 is 16 residues. Germline CDR1 is LGHNA and CDR2 is YNFKEQ. V was pared by 3 bases and J by 2 bases, with 3 bases of the junction left unmatched.

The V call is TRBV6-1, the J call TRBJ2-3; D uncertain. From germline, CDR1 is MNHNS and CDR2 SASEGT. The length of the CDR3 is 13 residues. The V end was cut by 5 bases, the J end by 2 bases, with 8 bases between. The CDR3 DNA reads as TGTGCCAGCAGTTGGGCCCTCACAGATACGCAGTATTTT. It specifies CASSWALTDTQYF.

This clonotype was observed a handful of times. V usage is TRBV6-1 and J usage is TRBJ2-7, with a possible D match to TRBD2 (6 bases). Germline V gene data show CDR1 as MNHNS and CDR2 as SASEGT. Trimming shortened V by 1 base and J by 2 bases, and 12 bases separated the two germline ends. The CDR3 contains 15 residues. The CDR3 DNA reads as TGTGCCAGCAGTGAAGGGGGAGGCAGGGCCTACGAGCAGTACTTC. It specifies CASSEGGGRAYEQYF.

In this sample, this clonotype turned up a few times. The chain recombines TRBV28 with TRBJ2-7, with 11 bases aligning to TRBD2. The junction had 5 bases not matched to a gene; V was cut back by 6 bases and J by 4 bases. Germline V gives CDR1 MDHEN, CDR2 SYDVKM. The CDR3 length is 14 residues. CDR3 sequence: CASRLAGEGYEQYF. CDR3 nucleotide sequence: TGTGCCAGCAGACTAGCGGGGGAGGGTTACGAGCAGTACTTC.

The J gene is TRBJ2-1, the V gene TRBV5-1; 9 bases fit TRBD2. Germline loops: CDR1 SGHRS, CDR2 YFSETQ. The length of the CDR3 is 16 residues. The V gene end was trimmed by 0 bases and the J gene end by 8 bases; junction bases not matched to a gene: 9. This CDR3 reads CASSLALASGKDEQFF. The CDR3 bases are TGCGCCAGCAGCTTGGCCTTGGCTAGCGGGAAGGATGAGCAGTTCTTC. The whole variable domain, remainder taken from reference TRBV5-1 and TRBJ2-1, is KAGVTQTPRYLIKTRGQQVTLSCSPISGHRSVSWYQQTPGQGLQFLFEYFSETQRNKGNFPGRFSGRQFSNSRSEMNVSTLELGDSALYLCASSLALASGKDEQFFGPGTRLTVL.

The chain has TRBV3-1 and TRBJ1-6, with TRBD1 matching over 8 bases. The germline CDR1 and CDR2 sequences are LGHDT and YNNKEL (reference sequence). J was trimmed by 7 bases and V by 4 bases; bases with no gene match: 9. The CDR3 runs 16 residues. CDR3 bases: TGTGCCAGCAGCCCTTCTGGGACAGGTCGCAATTCACCCCTCCACTTT. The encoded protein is CASSPSGTGRNSPLHF.

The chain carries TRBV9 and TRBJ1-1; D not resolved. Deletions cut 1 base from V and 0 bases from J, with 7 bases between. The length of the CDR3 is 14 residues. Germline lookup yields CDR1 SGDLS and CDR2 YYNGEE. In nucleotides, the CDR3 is TGTGCCAGCAGCGTACGCCCTTTGAACACTGAAGCTTTCTTT. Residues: CASSVRPLNTEAFF.

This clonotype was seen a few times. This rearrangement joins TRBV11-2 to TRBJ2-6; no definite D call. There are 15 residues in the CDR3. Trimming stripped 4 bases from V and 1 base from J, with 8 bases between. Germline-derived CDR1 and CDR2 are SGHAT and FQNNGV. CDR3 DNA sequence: TGTGCCAGCAGCTCCCAGGTATCTGGGGCCAACGTCCTGACTTTC. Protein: CASSSQVSGANVLTF.